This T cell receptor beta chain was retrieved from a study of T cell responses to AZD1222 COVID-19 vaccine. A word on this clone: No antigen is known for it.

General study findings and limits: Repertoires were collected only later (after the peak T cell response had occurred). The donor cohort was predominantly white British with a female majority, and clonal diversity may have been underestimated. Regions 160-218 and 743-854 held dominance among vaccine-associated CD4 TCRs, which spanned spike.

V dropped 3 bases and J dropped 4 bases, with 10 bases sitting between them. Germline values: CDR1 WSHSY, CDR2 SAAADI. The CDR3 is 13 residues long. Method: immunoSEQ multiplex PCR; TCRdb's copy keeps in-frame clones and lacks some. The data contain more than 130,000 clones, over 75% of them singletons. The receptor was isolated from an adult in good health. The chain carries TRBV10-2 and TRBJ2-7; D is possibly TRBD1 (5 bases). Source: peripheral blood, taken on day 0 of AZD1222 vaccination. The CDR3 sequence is CASSESRQYEQYF. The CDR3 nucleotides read TGCGCCAGCAGTGAATCAAGACAGTACGAGCAGTACTTC.